This entry describes one T cell receptor (beta chain). Seattle's cohort entered during active infection and was followed longitudinally. In the original workflow: Scientists estimated how many nucleated cells there were by amplifying reference gene primers. The repertoire was sequenced with immunoSEQ multiplex PCR; TCRdb's copy has only in-frame clones and lacks some. That table supplies the V and J calls and clone size; D and trimming were determined from the DNA. The repertoire has under 250,000 clones, around nine tenths of them found once; the top ten carry roughly a sixth. The entry originates in a study of blood T cell repertoires in COVID-19. Whole-study context: Specimens from acute and convalescent COVID-19 originated in the United States, Italy and Spain.

Unmatched junction bases numbered 4, after V lost 10 bases and J lost 2 bases. The CDR3 has 12 residues. V usage is TRBV12-3 or TRBV12-4 and J usage is TRBJ2-5, with 7 bases aligning to TRBD1. The sample taken for sequencing was peripheral blood. The clonotype was recovered from a man aged 50 or older with COVID-19, enrolled during active disease. The CDR3 DNA reads as TGTGCCACCCGGGGACAGCAAGAGACCCAGTACTTC. This encodes CATRGQQETQYF.